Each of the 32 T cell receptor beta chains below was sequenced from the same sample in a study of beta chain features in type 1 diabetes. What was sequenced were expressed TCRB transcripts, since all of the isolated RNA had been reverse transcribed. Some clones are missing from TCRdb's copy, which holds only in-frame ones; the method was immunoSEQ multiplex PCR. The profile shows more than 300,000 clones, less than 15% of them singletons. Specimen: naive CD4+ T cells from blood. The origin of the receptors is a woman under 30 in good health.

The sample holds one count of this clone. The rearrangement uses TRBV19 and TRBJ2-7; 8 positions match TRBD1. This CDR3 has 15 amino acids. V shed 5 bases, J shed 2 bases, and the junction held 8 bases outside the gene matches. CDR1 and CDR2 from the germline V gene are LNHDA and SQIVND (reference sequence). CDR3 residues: CASSGLGQGPYEQYF. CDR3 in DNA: TGTGCCAGTAGTGGCCTTGGACAGGGCCCCTACGAGCAGTACTTC.

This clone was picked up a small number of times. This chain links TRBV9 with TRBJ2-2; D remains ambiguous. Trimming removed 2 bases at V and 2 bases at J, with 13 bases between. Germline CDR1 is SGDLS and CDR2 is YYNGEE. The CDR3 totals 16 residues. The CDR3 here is CASSVASWYNTGELFF. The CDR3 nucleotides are TGTGCCAGCAGCGTGGCATCGTGGTATAACACCGGGGAGCTGTTTTTT.

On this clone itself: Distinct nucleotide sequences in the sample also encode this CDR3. DNA of the CDR3: TGTGCCAGCAGCCTTCTAGCGGGAGGCACAGATACGCAGTATTTT. Encoded protein: CASSLLAGGTDTQYF. This chain joins TRBV11-2 and TRBJ2-3, with 10 bases that match TRBD2. V shed 5 bases, J shed 1 base, and the junction held 3 bases outside the gene matches. Germline-derived CDR1 and CDR2 are SGHAT and FQNNGV. This CDR3 region has 15 residues.

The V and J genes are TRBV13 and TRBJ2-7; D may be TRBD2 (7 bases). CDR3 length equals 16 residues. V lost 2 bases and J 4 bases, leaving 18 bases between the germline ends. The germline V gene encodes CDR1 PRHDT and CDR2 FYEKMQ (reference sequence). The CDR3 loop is CASSLSPSGGPYEQYF. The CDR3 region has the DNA TGTGCCAGCAGCTTAAGTCCCTCCGGGGGGCCGTACGAGCAGTACTTC. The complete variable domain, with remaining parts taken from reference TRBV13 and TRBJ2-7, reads AAGVIQSPRHLIKEKRETATLKCYPIPRHDTVYWYQQGPGQDPQFLISFYEKMQSDKGSIPDRFSAQQFSDYHSELNMSSLELGDSALYFCASSLSPSGGPYEQYFGPGTRLTVT.

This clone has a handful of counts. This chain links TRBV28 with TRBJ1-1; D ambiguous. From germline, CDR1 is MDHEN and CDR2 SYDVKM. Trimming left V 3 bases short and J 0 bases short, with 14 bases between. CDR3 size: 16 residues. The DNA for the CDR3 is TGTGCCAGCAGTTTTCACCCCAGGAAGGTGAACACTGAAGCTTTCTTT. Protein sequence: CASSFHPRKVNTEAFF.

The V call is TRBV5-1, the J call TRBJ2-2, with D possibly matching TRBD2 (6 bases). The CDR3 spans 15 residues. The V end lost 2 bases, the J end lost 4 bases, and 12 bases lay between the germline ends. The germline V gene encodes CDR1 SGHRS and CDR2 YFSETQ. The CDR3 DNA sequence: TGCGCCAGCAGCTTAGAGTCGGGGGTCACCGGGGAGCTGTTTTTT. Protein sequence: CASSLESGVTGELFF.

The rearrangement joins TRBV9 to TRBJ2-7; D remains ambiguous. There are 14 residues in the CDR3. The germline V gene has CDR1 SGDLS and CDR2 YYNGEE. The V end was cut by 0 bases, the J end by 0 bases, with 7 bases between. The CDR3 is CASSVAISSYEQYF. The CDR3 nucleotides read TGTGCCAGCAGCGTAGCTATTAGCTCCTACGAGCAGTACTTC.

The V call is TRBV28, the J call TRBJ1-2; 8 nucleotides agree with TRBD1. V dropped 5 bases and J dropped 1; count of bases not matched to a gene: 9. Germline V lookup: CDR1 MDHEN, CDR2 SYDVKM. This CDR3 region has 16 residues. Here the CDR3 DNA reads TGTGCCAGCAGTACACCGGGGACAGGTTTTAACTATGGCTACACCTTC. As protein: CASSTPGTGFNYGYTF.

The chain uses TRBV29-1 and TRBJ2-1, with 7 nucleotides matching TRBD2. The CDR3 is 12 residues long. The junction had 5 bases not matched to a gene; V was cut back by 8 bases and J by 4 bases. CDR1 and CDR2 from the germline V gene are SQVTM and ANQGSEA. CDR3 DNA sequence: TGCAGCACCCGACTAGCTTACAATGAGCAGTTCTTC. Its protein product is CSTRLAYNEQFF.

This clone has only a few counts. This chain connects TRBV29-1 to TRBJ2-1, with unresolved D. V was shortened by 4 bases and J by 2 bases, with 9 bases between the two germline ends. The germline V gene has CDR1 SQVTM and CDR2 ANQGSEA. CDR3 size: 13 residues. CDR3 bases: TGCAGCGTTGTGCTAGTGACCTACAATGAGCAGTTCTTC. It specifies CSVVLVTYNEQFF.

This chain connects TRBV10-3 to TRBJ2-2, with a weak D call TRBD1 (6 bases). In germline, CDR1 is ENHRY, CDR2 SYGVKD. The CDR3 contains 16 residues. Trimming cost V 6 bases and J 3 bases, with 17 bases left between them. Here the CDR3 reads CAISALGAGDTGELFF. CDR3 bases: TGTGCCATCAGCGCCTTGGGGGCAGGGGACACCGGGGAGCTGTTTTTT.

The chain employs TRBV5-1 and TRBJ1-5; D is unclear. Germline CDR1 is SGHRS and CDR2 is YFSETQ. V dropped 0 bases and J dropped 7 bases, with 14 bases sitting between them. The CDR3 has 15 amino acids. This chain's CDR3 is CASSLDVGVGQPQHF. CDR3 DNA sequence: TGCGCCAGCAGCTTGGACGTCGGGGTAGGGCAGCCCCAGCATTTT.

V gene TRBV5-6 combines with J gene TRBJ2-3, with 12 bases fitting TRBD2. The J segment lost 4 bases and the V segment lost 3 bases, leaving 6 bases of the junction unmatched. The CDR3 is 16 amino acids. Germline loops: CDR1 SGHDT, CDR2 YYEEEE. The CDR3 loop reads CASSWRLAGDSDTQYF. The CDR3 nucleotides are TGTGCCAGCAGCTGGCGACTAGCGGGAGACTCAGATACGCAGTATTTT.

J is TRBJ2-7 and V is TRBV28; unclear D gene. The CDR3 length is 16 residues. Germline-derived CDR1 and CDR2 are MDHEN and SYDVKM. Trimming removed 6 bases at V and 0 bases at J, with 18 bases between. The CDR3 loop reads CASRLGPTVSSYEQYF. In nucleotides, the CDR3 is TGTGCCAGCAGATTGGGCCCCACAGTGAGCTCCTACGAGCAGTACTTC.

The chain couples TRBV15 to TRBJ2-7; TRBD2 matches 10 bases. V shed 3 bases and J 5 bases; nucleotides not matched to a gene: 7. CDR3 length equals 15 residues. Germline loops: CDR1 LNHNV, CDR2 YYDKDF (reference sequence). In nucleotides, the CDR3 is TGTGCCACCAGCAGCCCAGGACTAGCGGTACACGAGCAGTACTTC. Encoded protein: CATSSPGLAVHEQYF.

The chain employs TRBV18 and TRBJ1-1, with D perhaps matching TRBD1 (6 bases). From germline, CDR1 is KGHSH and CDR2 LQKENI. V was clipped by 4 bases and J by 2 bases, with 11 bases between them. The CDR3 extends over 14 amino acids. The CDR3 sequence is CASSLQGSNTEAFF. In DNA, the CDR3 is TGTGCCAGCTCACTACAGGGATCAAACACTGAAGCTTTCTTT.

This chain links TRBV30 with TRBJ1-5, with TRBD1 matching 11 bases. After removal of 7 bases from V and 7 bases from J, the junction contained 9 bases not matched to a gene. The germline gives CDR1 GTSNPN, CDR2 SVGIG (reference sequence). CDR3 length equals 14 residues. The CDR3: CASSMGTGGQPQHF. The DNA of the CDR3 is TGTGCCTCCTCCATGGGGACAGGGGGACAGCCCCAGCATTTT.

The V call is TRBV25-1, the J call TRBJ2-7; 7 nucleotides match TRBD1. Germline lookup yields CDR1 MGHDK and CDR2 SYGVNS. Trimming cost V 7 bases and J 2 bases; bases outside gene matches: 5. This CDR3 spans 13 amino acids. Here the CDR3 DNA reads TGTGCCAGCACCCCGGGACAGACCTACGAGCAGTACTTC. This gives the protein CASTPGQTYEQYF.

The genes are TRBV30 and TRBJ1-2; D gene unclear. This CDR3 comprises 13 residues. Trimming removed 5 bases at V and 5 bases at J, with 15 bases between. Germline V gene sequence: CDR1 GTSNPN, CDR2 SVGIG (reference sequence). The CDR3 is CAWSPVFRYGYTF. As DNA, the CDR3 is TGTGCCTGGTCCCCTGTCTTTCGGTATGGCTACACCTTC.

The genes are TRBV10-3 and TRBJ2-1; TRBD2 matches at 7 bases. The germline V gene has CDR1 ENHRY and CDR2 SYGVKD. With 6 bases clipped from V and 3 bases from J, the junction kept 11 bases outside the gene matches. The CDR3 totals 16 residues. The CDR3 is CAISQGGSSGYNEQFF. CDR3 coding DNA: TGTGCCATCAGCCAAGGAGGGTCTAGCGGCTACAATGAGCAGTTCTTC.

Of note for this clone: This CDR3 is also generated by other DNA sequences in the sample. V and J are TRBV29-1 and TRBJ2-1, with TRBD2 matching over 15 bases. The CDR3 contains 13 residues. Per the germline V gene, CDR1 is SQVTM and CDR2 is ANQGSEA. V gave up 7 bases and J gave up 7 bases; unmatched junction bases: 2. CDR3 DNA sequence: TGCAGCGGTGGGACTAGCGGGAGGAATGAGCAGTTCTTC. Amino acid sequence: CSGGTSGRNEQFF.

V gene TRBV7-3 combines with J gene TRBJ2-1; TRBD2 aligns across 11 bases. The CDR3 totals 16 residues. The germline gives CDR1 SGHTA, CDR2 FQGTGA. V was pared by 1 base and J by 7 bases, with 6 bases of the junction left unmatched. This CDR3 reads CASSLRGPSGRNEQFF. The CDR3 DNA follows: TGTGCCAGCAGCTTAAGGGGGCCTAGCGGGAGGAATGAGCAGTTCTTC. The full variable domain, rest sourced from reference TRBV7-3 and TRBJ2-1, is GAGVSQTPSNKVTEKGKYVELRCDPISGHTALYWYRQSLGQGPEFLIYFQGTGAADDSGLPNDRFFAVRPEGSVSTLKIQRTERGDSAVYLCASSLRGPSGRNEQFFGPGTRLTVL.

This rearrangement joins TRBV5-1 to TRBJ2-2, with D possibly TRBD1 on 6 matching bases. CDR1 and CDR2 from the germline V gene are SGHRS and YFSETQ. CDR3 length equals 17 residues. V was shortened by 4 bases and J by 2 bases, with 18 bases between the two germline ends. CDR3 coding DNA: TGCGCCAGCAGCCCCATAAACCAGGGGCCTAACACCGGGGAGCTGTTTTTT. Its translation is CASSPINQGPNTGELFF. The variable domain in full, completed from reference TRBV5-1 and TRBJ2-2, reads KAGVTQTPRYLIKTRGQQVTLSCSPISGHRSVSWYQQTPGQGLQFLFEYFSETQRNKGNFPGRFSGRQFSNSRSEMNVSTLELGDSALYLCASSPINQGPNTGELFFGEGSRLTVL.

The CDR3 DNA sequence: TGTGCTGGCCGGTGGCAGGCGAACACCGGGGAGCTGTTTTTT. Encoded protein: CAGRWQANTGELFF. V gene TRBV7-9 combines with J gene TRBJ2-2; unclear D gene. Germline lookup yields CDR1 SEHNR and CDR2 FQNEAQ (reference sequence). The CDR3 is 14 amino acids.

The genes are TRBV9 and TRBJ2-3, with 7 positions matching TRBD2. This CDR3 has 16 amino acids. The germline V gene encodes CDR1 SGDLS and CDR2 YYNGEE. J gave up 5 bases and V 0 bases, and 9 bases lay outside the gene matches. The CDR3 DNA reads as TGTGCCAGCAGCGTAGGAGGCGGGAGTGAGAAAGATACGCAGTATTTT. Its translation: CASSVGGGSEKDTQYF. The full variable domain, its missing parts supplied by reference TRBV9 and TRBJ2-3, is DSGVTQTPKHLITATGQRVTLRCSPRSGDLSVYWYQQSLDQGLQFLIQYYNGEERAKGNILERFSAQQFPDLHSELNLSSLELGDSALYFCASSVGGGSEKDTQYFGPGTRLTVL.

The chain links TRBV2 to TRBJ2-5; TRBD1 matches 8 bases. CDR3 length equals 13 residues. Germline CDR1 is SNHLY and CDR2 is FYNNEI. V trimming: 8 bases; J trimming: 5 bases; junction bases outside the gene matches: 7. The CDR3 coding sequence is TGTGCCAGCGCCGGACAGGGAATGGAGACCCAGTACTTC. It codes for CASAGQGMETQYF.

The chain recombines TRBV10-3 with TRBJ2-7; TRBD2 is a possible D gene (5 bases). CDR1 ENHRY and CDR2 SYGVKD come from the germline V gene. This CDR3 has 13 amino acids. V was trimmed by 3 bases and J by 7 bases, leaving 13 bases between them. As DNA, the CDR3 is TGTGCCATCAGTGACGAGGGTTCCGGGGAGCAGTACTTC. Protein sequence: CAISDEGSGEQYF.

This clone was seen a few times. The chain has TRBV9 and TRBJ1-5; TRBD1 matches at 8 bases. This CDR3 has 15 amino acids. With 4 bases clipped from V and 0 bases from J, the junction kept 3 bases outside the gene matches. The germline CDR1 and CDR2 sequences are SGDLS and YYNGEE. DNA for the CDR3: TGTGCCAGCAGCCGGACAGGGAATAGCAATCAGCCCCAGCATTTT. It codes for CASSRTGNSNQPQHF. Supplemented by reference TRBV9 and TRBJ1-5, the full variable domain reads DSGVTQTPKHLITATGQRVTLRCSPRSGDLSVYWYQQSLDQGLQFLIQYYNGEERAKGNILERFSAQQFPDLHSELNLSSLELGDSALYFCASSRTGNSNQPQHFGDGTRLSIL.

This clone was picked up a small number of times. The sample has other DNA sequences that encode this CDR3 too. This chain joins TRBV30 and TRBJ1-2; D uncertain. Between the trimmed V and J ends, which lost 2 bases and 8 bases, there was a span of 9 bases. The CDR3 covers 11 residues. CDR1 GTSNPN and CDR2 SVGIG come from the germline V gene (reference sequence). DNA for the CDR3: TGTGCCTGGAGTTCGGGAGGCGGCTACACCTTC. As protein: CAWSSGGGYTF.

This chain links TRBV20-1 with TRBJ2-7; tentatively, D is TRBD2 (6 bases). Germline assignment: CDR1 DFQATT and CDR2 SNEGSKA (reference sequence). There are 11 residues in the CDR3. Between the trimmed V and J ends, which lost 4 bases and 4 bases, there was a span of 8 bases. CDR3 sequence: CSAIGTYEQYF. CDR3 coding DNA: TGCAGTGCTATCGGGACTTACGAGCAGTACTTC.

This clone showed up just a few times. Here the CDR3 DNA reads TGTGCCGGATCGGACAGGGGACGGACAGATACGCAGTATTTT. It yields the protein CAGSDRGRTDTQYF. This chain links TRBV7-9 with TRBJ2-3; 9 bases align to TRBD1. V was pared by 11 bases and J by 3 bases, with 9 bases of the junction left unmatched. Germline CDR1 is SEHNR and CDR2 is FQNEAQ (reference sequence). This CDR3 comprises 14 residues. The whole variable domain, filled in from reference TRBV7-9 and TRBJ2-3, reads DTGVSQNPRHKITKRGQNVTFRCDPISEHNRLYWYRQTLGQGPEFLTYFQNEAQLEKSRLLSDRFSAERPKGSFSTLEIQRTEQGDSAMYLCAGSDRGRTDTQYFGPGTRLTVL.

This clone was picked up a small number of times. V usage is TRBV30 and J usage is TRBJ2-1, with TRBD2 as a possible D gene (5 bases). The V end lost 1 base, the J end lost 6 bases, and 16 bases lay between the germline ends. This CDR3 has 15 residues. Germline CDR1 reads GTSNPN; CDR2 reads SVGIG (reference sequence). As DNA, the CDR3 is TGTGCCTGGAGTGATTTTGCGGGTCCTCGCAATGAGCAGTTCTTC. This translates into CAWSDFAGPRNEQFF.